This T cell receptor (beta chain) was recorded in a study of regulatory T cells in long-lasting Graves disease. CDR1 KGHDR and CDR2 SFDVKD come from the germline V gene. This CDR3 region has 17 residues. Losses at the gene ends were 9 bases for V and 1 base for J; bases not matched to a gene: 6. Arm-PCR of CDR3 regions with iRepertoire HTBI primers generated TCR beta libraries. TCRdb used MiXCR to reprocess the multiplex PCR reads, holding one entry per CDR3 protein. The sample has about 460,000 distinct CDR3 sequences, 22% seen once. Sample time point: persistent/refractory GD, antithyroid drugs over 5 years with positive TRAb. PBMC-extracted RNA yielded the TCR library.

V gene TRBV24-1 combines with J gene TRBJ2-2; 14 bases align to TRBD2. The receptor was isolated from a female donor with Graves disease. The sample in question was peripheral blood mononuclear cells (PBMCs), obtained when the disease was refractory, from a patient treated with antithyroid drugs. In nucleotides, the CDR3 is TGTGCCACCGGGGGACTAGCGGGAGAAAGGAACACCGGGGAGCTGTTTTTT. It encodes CATGGLAGERNTGELFF.